The following is a TCR beta chain sequence with its context. This entry is derived from a study of T cell repertoires in cytomegalovirus infection. The overall study: Public TCR beta signatures were indicative of both CMV infection and a matching HLA type.

TCRdb analysed the reads with MiXCR anew, one entry per CDR3 protein. Seen here are around 740,000 distinct CDR3 sequences, less than 40% observed once, and the top ten hold roughly 2.9%. The TCR comes from a human donor in good health (CMV status not recorded). Some clones in this sample may be carry-over from other donors' samples. The sequenced sample consisted of PBMCs.

The CDR3 coding sequence is TGTGCCAGCAGGACCGCTCCAGGCCGAGGAAATGAAAAACTGTTTTTT. Its translation is CASRTAPGRGNEKLFF. V and J are TRBV6-6 and TRBJ1-4; the D is unclear. Germline V gene sequence: CDR1 MNHNY, CDR2 SVGAGI (reference sequence). V lost 6 bases and J lost 5, with 19 bases in between. The CDR3 is made up of 16 amino acids.